Shown below are 2 T cell receptor beta chains from a single sample sequenced in a study of blood T cell repertoires in COVID-19. The repertoire was sequenced with immunoSEQ multiplex PCR; TCRdb's copy has only in-frame clones and lacks some. Among nearly 300,000 clones listed, approximately 84% were seen once. The sample consisted of peripheral blood. These TCRs come from a human donor with COVID-19, enrolled during active disease. The donor label of this sample is uncertain.

V is TRBV18 and J is TRBJ2-7; possibly TRBD2 for D (6 bases). Looked up from germline, CDR1 is KGHSH and CDR2 is LQKENI. This CDR3 spans 16 amino acids. V lost 4 bases and J 1 base, leaving 17 bases between the germline ends. As DNA, the CDR3 is TGTGCCAGCTCACTCACGTCGGGGACTGATTCCTACGAGCAGTACTTC. It is translated as CASSLTSGTDSYEQYF.

V usage is TRBV3-1 (or the pseudogene TRBV3-2) and J usage is TRBJ2-1; weak D call: TRBD2 (5 bases). Between the trimmed V and J ends, which lost 4 bases and 7 bases, there was a span of 14 bases. The germline gives CDR1 LGHDT, CDR2 YNNKEL (reference sequence). The length of the CDR3 is 14 residues. The CDR3 is CASSPRVVENEQFF. The CDR3 DNA sequence: TGTGCCAGCAGCCCGCGGGTAGTCGAAAATGAGCAGTTCTTC.